A single sample is the source of the 22 T cell receptor beta chains below, sequenced in a study of blood T cell repertoires in COVID-19. The repertoire was sequenced with immunoSEQ multiplex PCR; TCRdb's copy has only in-frame clones and lacks some. The data show some 390,000 clones, 80% to 90% seen once. Sequenced input: PBMCs or T cells enriched from blood (not recorded which). The source of these receptors is a man aged 25-45 years who had recovered from COVID-19.

The genes are TRBV5-1 and TRBJ2-5; 7 bases map to TRBD1. J gave up 7 bases and V 4 bases, and 16 bases lay outside the gene matches. CDR1 is SGHRS and CDR2 is YFSETQ in the germline V gene. This CDR3 is built from 16 residues. This chain's CDR3 is CASSPRGGPEMGTQYF. CDR3 DNA sequence: TGCGCCAGCAGCCCCCGAGGGGGCCCGGAGATGGGGACCCAGTACTTC.

This sequence joins TRBV28 and TRBJ2-1, with 9 bases lining up with TRBD2. V shed 6 bases and J 6 bases; nucleotides not matched to a gene: 15. The V gene's germline CDR1 is MDHEN and CDR2 SYDVKM. This CDR3 comprises 17 residues. CDR3 protein: CASRLHLLAGVGNEQFF. The DNA for the CDR3 is TGTGCCAGCAGACTTCACCTACTAGCGGGTGTGGGCAATGAGCAGTTCTTC.

This clone has only one observation. The J gene is TRBJ1-4, the V gene TRBV19, with D hard to call. The CDR3 contains 15 residues. From germline, CDR1 is LNHDA and CDR2 SQIVND (reference sequence). The germline V and J ends were trimmed by 4 bases and 2 bases, with 11 bases remaining between them. CDR3: CASSTEGSTNEKLFF. CDR3 bases: TGTGCCAGTAGTACGGAGGGTTCCACTAATGAAAAACTGTTTTTT.

The CDR3 region is CASRGQGRNYGYTF. CDR3 nucleotide sequence: TGTGCCAGCAGGGGACAGGGGAGGAACTATGGCTACACCTTC. The rearrangement uses TRBV27 and TRBJ1-2; 10 bases fit TRBD1. The V gene's germline CDR1 is MNHEY and CDR2 SMNVEV (reference sequence). The CDR3 consists of 14 residues. The J segment lost 2 bases and the V segment lost 6 bases, leaving 3 bases of the junction unmatched.

This clone showed up just once. The CDR3 DNA reads TGTGCCAGCAGTTTTCCTAGCGGGACTCTCCTCTACGAGCAGTACTTC. Its protein product is CASSFPSGTLLYEQYF. The V call is TRBV28, the J call TRBJ2-7, with 9 bases fitting TRBD2. CDR1 is MDHEN, CDR2 SYDVKM, per germline. CDR3 length: 16 amino acids. V was pared by 3 bases and J by 3 bases, with 9 bases of the junction left unmatched.

The J gene is TRBJ2-1, the V gene TRBV27; 15 nucleotides align to TRBD2. Trimming cost V 5 bases and J 0 bases; bases outside gene matches: 8. The CDR3 extends over 19 amino acids. CDR1 and CDR2 from the germline V gene are MNHEY and SMNVEV (reference sequence). CDR3 nucleotide sequence: TGTGCCAGCAGTGCCTCCACGGGACTAGCGGGGGGCTCCTACAATGAGCAGTTCTTC. This translates into CASSASTGLAGGSYNEQFF.

CDR3 DNA sequence: TGTGCCAGCAGCCCCGGGGGAGTAAAACTGTTTTTT. It codes for CASSPGGVKLFF. This rearrangement joins TRBV6-5 to TRBJ1-4, with D possibly being TRBD1 (5 bases). Trimming took off 6 bases at V and 10 bases at J, with 12 bases between the two ends. Germline V gene data show CDR1 as MNHEY and CDR2 as SVGAGI. The CDR3 loop spans 12 amino acids.

This rearrangement joins TRBV30 to TRBJ2-7, with 7 positions matching TRBD1. V was pared by 2 bases and J by 12 bases, with 19 bases of the junction left unmatched. Germline assignment: CDR1 GTSNPN and CDR2 SVGIG (reference sequence). The CDR3 has 15 amino acids. CDR3: CAWSPGDREATESYF. As DNA, the CDR3 is TGTGCCTGGAGTCCCGGCGACAGGGAAGCAACCGAGTCGTACTTC. The full variable domain, its missing parts supplied by reference TRBV30 and TRBJ2-7, is SQTIHQWPATLVQPVGSPLSLECTVEGTSNPNLYWYRQAAGRGLQLLFYSVGIGQISSEVPQNLSASRPQDRQFILSSKKLLLSDSGFYLCAWSPGDREATESYFGPGTRLTVT.

The chain has TRBV5-6 and TRBJ2-4; unclear D gene. V was clipped by 0 bases and J by 1 base, with 5 bases between them. The germline V gene has CDR1 SGHDT and CDR2 YYEEEE. The CDR3 spans 14 residues. The CDR3 spells CASSLVEAKNIQYF. In nucleotides, the CDR3 is TGTGCCAGCAGCTTGGTCGAGGCCAAAAACATTCAGTACTTC.

The chain has TRBV9 and TRBJ2-5, with TRBD1 matching over 7 bases. Germline V gives CDR1 SGDLS, CDR2 YYNGEE. This CDR3 has 13 amino acids. V gave up 4 bases and J gave up 2 bases; unmatched junction bases: 2. The CDR3 nucleotides are TGTGCCAGCAGCCAGGGACAGCAAGAGACCCAGTACTTC. Protein sequence: CASSQGQQETQYF. Full variable domain (rest looked up from reference TRBV9 and TRBJ2-5): DSGVTQTPKHLITATGQRVTLRCSPRSGDLSVYWYQQSLDQGLQFLIQYYNGEERAKGNILERFSAQQFPDLHSELNLSSLELGDSALYFCASSQGQQETQYFGPGTRLLVL.

The table lists this clone with a count of one. The chain recombines TRBV6-1 with TRBJ2-2; 9 positions agree with TRBD1. V shed 1 base and J 7 bases; nucleotides not matched to a gene: 4. This CDR3 comprises 15 residues. CDR1 MNHNS and CDR2 SASEGT come from the germline V gene. The CDR3 sequence is CASSEVGQGGGELFF. The CDR3, as DNA: TGTGCCAGCAGTGAAGTGGGACAGGGAGGCGGGGAGCTGTTTTTT.

This chain connects TRBV6-5 to TRBJ1-2, with 8 bases fitting TRBD1. This CDR3 region has 13 residues. The V segment lost 7 bases and the J segment 3 bases; nucleotides outside the gene matches: 4. CDR1 and CDR2 from the germline V gene are MNHEY and SVGAGI. DNA for the CDR3: TGTGCCAGCAACCCAGGGGGCGACTATGGCTACACCTTC. This translates into CASNPGGDYGYTF.

This chain links TRBV27 with TRBJ2-1, with 12 bases fitting TRBD2. The junction had 15 bases not matched to a gene; V was cut back by 5 bases and J by 7 bases. The CDR3 totals 18 residues. Germline V lookup: CDR1 MNHEY, CDR2 SMNVEV (reference sequence). The CDR3: CASSPRTSGTPRGNEQFF. The CDR3, as DNA: TGTGCCAGCAGTCCCCGGACTAGCGGGACCCCCCGGGGGAATGAGCAGTTCTTC.

The rearrangement joins TRBV19 to TRBJ1-4; 7 positions agree with TRBD1. The V gene's germline CDR1 is LNHDA and CDR2 SQIVND (reference sequence). Trimming removed 7 bases from V and 5 bases from J; junction bases left unmatched: 16. The CDR3 contains 17 residues. CDR3 bases: TGTGCCAGTACACCGGGACAGCGGACCTCGGGGAATGAAAAACTGTTTTTT. Translated, it gives CASTPGQRTSGNEKLFF.

The chain carries TRBV2 and TRBJ2-7; D perhaps matches TRBD1 (6 bases). With 2 bases removed from V and 5 bases from J, the gap between germline ends came to 13 bases. Per germline, CDR1 SNHLY and CDR2 FYNNEI. CDR3 size: 14 residues. The CDR3 coding sequence is TGTGCCAGCAGTGAATATACACAGGGCCACGAGCAGTACTTC. Protein: CASSEYTQGHEQYF.

This chain links TRBV24-1 with TRBJ2-2, with 7 nucleotides matching TRBD1. The CDR3 is 17 amino acids. CDR1 is KGHDR, CDR2 SFDVKD, per germline. The V and J ends lost 11 bases and 4 bases, in that order; junction bases with no gene match: 18. DNA for the CDR3: TGTGCCAGCCAACCGGGACAGAAGGGTGATTTCACCGGGGAGCTGTTTTTT. Amino acid sequence: CASQPGQKGDFTGELFF.

The chain employs TRBV5-1 and TRBJ1-5; D is unclear. Deletions cut 5 bases from V and 8 bases from J, with 14 bases between. The CDR3 contains 13 residues. Germline assignment: CDR1 SGHRS and CDR2 YFSETQ. CDR3 protein: CASRQGLREPQHF. The CDR3 nucleotides read TGCGCCAGCAGACAAGGACTGCGGGAGCCCCAGCATTTT.

The rearrangement links TRBV3-1 (or the pseudogene TRBV3-2) to TRBJ2-1; tentative D call: TRBD2 (6 bases). Germline V gene data show CDR1 as LGHDT and CDR2 as YNNKEL (reference sequence). V was cut by 1 base and J by 7 bases, with 20 bases left in between. The CDR3 spans 17 residues. The DNA for the CDR3 is TGTGCCAGCAGCCAAGTCTCCGGGTGGGAGGAACGGAATGAGCAGTTCTTC. The encoded protein is CASSQVSGWEERNEQFF.

The rearrangement uses TRBV7-2 and TRBJ2-7; D unclear. The CDR3 runs to 14 residues. Germline V lookup: CDR1 SGHTA, CDR2 FQGNSA. Trimming stripped 5 bases from V and 2 bases from J, with 13 bases between. The CDR3 reads CASSPKIWPYEQYF. The CDR3 DNA follows: TGTGCCAGCAGCCCGAAAATTTGGCCCTACGAGCAGTACTTC.

V gene TRBV5-1 combines with J gene TRBJ2-5; D not resolved. The germline V and J ends were trimmed by 1 base and 2 bases, with 6 bases remaining between them. CDR3 size: 13 residues. The germline V gene encodes CDR1 SGHRS and CDR2 YFSETQ. CDR3 DNA sequence: TGCGCCAGCAGCTTGACTCGACAAGAGACCCAGTACTTC. It specifies CASSLTRQETQYF. Combining the CDR3 with reference TRBV5-1 and TRBJ2-5 gives the whole variable domain KAGVTQTPRYLIKTRGQQVTLSCSPISGHRSVSWYQQTPGQGLQFLFEYFSETQRNKGNFPGRFSGRQFSNSRSEMNVSTLELGDSALYLCASSLTRQETQYFGPGTRLLVL.

In its sample, this clone was seen once. The V gene is TRBV19, the J gene TRBJ1-2; no firm D call. CDR1 is LNHDA and CDR2 is SQIVND in the germline V gene (reference sequence). V was clipped by 3 bases and J by 3 bases, with 5 bases between them. This CDR3 comprises 12 residues. The CDR3 coding sequence is TGTGCCAGTAGTATGGCCTACTATGGCTACACCTTC. Translating it yields CASSMAYYGYTF.

The count of this clone is one. The chain has TRBV29-1 and TRBJ2-7, with D possibly TRBD1 on 5 matching bases. The CDR3 length is 13 residues. The germline V gene encodes CDR1 SQVTM and CDR2 ANQGSEA. V lost 0 bases, J lost 3 bases, and 9 bases lay in between. Here the CDR3 reads CSVEEAQGYEQYF. As DNA, the CDR3 is TGCAGCGTTGAAGAAGCCCAGGGCTACGAGCAGTACTTC.